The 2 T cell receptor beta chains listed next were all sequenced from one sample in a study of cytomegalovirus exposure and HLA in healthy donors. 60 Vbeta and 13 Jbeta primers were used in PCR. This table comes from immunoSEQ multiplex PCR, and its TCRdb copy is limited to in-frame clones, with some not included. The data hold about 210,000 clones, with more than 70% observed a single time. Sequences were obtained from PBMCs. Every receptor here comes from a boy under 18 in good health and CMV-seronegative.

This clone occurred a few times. The CDR3, as DNA: TGTGCCAGCAGTGAATCAGGGGGCTCGGCAGATACGCAGTATTTT. Translated, it gives CASSESGGSADTQYF. The genes are TRBV6-1 and TRBJ2-3; 8 nucleotides align to TRBD1. With 2 bases clipped from V and 4 bases from J, the junction kept 5 bases outside the gene matches. CDR3 length equals 15 residues. The germline CDR1 and CDR2 sequences are MNHNS and SASEGT.

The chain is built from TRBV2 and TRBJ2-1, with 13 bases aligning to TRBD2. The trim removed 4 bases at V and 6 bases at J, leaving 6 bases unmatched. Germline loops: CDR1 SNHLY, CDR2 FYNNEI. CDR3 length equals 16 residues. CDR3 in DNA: TGTGCCAGCAGTGTCAGGACTAGCGGGAGAATCAATGAGCAGTTCTTC. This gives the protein CASSVRTSGRINEQFF.